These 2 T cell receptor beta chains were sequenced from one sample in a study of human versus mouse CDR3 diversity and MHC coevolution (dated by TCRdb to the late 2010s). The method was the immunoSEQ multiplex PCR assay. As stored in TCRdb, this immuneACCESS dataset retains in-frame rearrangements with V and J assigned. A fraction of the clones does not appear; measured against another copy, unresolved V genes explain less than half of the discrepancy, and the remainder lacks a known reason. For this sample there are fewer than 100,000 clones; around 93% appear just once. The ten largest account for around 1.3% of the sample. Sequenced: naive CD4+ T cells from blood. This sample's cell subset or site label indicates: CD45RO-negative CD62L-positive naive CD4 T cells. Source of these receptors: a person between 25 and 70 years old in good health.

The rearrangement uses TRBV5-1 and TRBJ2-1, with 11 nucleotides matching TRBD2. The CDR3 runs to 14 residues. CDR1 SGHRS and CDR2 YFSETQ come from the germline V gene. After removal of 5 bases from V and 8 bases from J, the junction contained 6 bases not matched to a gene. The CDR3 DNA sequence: TGCGCCAGCAGGTTCGCTAGCGGGAGGTATGAGCAGTTCTTC. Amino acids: CASRFASGRYEQFF.

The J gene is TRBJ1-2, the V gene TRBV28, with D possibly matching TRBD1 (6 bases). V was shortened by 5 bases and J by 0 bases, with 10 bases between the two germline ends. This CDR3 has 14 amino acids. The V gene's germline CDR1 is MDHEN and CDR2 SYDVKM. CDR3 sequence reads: CASSETGPNYGYTF. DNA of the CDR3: TGTGCCAGCAGTGAGACAGGCCCTAACTATGGCTACACCTTC.